The clone carrying this T cell receptor (beta chain) was seen only a few times. This sample was taken from a study of radiation and T cells in renal cell carcinoma. Treatment noted: 15 Gy SBRT to primary tumor, nephrectomy 4 weeks later. Nephrectomy followed 15 Gy stereotactic body radiation by 4 weeks. Generated by immunoSEQ multiplex PCR, the TCRdb table keeps only in-frame clones and is missing some. The sample carries over 15,000 clones, 50% to 65% recorded once. Germline CDR1 is LNHDA and CDR2 is SQIVND (reference sequence). The ends lost 6 bases at V and 6 bases at J; junction bases unmatched: 8. CDR3 length: 15 residues.

J is TRBJ1-5 and V is TRBV19; TRBD1 aligns across 10 bases. The sequence was obtained from a woman aged 70-85 years with renal cell carcinoma. The sequenced sample was tumor tissue, obtained from a patient whose treatment included radiotherapy and nephrectomy. As DNA, the CDR3 is TGTGCCAGTAGGACCGGGACAGGGGCCTCTCAGCCCCAGCATTTT. This translates into CASRTGTGASQPQHF. Full variable domain (missing parts from reference TRBV19 and TRBJ1-5): DGGITQSPKYLFRKEGQNVTLSCEQNLNHDAMYWYRQDPGQGLRLIYYSQIVNDFQKGDIAEGYSVSREKKESFPLTVTSAQKNPTAFYLCASRTGTGASQPQHFGDGTRLSIL.